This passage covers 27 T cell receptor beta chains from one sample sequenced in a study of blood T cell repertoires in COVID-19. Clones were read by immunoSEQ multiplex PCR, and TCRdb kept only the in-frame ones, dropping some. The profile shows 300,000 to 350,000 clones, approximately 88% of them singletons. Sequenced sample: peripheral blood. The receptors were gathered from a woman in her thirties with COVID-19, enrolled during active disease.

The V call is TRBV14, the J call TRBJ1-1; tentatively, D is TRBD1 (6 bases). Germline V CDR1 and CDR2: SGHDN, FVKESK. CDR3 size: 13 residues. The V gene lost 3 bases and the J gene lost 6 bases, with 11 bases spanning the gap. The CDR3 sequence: CASSHWGLAEAFF. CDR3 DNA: TGTGCCAGCAGCCATTGGGGGCTCGCTGAAGCTTTCTTT. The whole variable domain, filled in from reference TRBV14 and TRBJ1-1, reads EAGVTQFPSHSVIEKGQTVTLRCDPISGHDNLYWYRRVMGKEIKFLLHFVKESKQDESGMPNNRFLAERTGGTYSTLKVQPAELEDSGVYFCASSHWGLAEAFFGQGTRLTVV.

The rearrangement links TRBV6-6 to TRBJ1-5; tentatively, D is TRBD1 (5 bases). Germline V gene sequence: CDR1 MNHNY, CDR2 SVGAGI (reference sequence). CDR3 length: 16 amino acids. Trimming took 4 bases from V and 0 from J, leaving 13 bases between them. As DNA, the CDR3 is TGTGCCAGCAGTTTGAGGTCGGGGGATAGCAATCAGCCCCAGCATTTT. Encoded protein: CASSLRSGDSNQPQHF.

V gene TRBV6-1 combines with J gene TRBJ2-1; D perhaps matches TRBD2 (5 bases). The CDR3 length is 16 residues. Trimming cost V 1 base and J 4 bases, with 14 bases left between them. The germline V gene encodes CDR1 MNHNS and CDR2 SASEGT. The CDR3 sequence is CASSEVGGYEYNEQFF. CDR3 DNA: TGTGCCAGCAGTGAAGTGGGCGGGTATGAATACAATGAGCAGTTCTTC.

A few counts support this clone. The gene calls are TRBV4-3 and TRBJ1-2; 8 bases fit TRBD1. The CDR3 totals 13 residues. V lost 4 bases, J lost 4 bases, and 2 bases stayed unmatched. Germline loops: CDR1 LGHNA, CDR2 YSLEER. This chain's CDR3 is CASSPDRGYGYTF. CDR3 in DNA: TGCGCCAGCAGCCCCGACAGGGGCTATGGCTACACCTTC.

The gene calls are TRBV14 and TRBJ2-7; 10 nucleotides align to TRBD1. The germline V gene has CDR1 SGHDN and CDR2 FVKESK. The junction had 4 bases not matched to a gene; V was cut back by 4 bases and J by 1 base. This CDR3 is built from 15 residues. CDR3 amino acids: CASSRTGGPSYEQYF. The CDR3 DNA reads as TGTGCCAGCAGCCGGACAGGGGGGCCGTCCTACGAGCAGTACTTC.

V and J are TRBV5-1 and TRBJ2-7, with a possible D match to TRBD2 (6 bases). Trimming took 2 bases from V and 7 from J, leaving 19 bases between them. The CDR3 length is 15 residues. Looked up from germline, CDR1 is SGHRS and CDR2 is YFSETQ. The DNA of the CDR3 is TGCGCCAGCAGCTTCCCACAGGCGGGGTCTGGGGAGCAGTACTTC. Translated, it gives CASSFPQAGSGEQYF.

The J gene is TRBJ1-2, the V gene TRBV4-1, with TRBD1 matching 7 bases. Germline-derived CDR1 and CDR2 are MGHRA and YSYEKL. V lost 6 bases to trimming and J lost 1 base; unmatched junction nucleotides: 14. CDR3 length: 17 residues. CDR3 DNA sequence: TGCGCCAGCAGTTACCCGGGACAGAAAAAACTTAACTATGGCTACACCTTC. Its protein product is CASSYPGQKKLNYGYTF.

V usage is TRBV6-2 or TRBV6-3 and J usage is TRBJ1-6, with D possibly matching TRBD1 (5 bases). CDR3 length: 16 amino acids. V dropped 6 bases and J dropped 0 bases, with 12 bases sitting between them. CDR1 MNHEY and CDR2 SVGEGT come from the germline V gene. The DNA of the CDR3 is TGTGCCAGCAGCTATACAAGGGGCTCCTATAATTCACCCCTCCACTTT. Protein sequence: CASSYTRGSYNSPLHF.

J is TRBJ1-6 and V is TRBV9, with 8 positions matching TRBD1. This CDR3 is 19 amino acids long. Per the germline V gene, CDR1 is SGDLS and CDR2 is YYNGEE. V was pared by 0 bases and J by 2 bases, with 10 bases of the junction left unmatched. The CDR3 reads CASSVGAGGAGTYNSPLHF. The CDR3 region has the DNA TGTGCCAGCAGCGTAGGGGCAGGGGGCGCCGGGACCTATAATTCACCCCTCCACTTT.

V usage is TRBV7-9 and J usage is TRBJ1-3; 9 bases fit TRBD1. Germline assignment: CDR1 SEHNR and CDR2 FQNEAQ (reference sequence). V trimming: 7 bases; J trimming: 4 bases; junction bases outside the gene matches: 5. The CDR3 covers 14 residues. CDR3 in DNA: TGTGCCAGCACCTTGGGGACAGGGGGAAACACCATATATTTT. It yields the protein CASTLGTGGNTIYF.

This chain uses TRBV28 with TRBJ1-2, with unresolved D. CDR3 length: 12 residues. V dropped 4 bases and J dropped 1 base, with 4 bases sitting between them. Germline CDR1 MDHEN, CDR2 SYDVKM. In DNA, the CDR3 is TGTGCCAGCAGTTCCGGTAACTATGGCTACACCTTC. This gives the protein CASSSGNYGYTF.

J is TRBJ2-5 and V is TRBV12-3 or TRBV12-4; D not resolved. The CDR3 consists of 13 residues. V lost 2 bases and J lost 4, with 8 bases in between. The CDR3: CASSLSPGETQYF. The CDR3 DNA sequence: TGTGCCAGCAGTTTATCCCCGGGAGAGACCCAGTACTTC.

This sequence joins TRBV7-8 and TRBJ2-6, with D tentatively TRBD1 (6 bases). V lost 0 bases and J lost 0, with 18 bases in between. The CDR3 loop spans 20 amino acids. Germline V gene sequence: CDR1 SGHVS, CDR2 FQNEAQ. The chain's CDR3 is CASSLARDTRYRSGANVLTF. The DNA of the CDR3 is TGTGCCAGCAGCTTAGCACGGGACACCCGATACCGCTCTGGGGCCAACGTCCTGACTTTC.

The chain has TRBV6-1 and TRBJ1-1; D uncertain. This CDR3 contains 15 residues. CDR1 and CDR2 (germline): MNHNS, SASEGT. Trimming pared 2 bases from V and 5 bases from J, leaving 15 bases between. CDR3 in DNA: TGTGCCAGCAGTGAAATAAATCGGGGTAGGACTGAAGCTTTCTTT. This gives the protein CASSEINRGRTEAFF.

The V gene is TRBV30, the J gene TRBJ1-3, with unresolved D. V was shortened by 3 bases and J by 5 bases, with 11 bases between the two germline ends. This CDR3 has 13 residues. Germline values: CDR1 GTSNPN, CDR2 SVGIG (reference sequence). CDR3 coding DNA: TGTGCCTGGAGCCAGTTCGGGAGAAACACCATATATTTT. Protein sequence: CAWSQFGRNTIYF.

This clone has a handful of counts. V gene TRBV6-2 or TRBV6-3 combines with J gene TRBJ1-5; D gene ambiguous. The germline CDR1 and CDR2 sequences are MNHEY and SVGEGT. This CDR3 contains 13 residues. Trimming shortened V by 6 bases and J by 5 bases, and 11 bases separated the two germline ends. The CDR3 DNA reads TGTGCCAGCAGCATCACGGGGTATCAGCCCCAGCATTTT. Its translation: CASSITGYQPQHF.

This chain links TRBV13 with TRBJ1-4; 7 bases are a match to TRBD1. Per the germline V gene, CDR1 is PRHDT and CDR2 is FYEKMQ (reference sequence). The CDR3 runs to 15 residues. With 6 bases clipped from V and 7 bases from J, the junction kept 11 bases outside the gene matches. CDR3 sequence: CASRSFRDSLEKLFF. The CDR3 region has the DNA TGTGCCAGCAGATCCTTCCGGGACAGTCTTGAAAAACTGTTTTTT.

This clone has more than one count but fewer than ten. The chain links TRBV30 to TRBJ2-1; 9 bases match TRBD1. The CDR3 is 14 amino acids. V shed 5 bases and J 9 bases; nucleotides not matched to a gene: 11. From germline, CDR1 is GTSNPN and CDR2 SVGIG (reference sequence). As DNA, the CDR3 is TGTGCCTGGCATGGGACAGGGTTATACCGTGAGCAGTTCTTC. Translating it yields CAWHGTGLYREQFF.

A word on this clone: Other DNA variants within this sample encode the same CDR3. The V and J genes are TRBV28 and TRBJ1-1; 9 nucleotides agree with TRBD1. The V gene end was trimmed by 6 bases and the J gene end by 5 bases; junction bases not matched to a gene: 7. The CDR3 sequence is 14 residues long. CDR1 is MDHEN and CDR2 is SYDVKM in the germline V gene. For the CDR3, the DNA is TGTGCCAGCAGCTTGACAGGGGGAGGGACTGAAGCTTTCTTT. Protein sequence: CASSLTGGGTEAFF.

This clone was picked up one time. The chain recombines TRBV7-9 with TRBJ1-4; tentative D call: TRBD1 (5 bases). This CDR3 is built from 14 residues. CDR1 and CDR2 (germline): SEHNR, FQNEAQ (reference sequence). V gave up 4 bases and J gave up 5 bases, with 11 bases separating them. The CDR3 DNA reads TGTGCCAGCAGCTGGGACGGGGGAAATGAAAAACTGTTTTTT. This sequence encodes CASSWDGGNEKLFF.

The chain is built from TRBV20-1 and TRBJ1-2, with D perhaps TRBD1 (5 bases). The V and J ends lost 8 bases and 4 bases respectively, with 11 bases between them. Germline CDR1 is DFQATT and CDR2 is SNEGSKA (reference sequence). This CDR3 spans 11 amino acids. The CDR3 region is CSTYGGYGYTF. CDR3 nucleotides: TGCAGTACCTACGGGGGCTATGGCTACACCTTC.

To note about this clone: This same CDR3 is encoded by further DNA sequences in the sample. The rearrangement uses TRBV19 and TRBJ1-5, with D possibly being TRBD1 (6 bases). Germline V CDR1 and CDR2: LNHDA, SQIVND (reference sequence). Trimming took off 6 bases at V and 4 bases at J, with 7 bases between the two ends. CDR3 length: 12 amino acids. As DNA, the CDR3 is TGTGCCAGTAGGGGGGCGAATCAGCCCCAGCATTTT. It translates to CASRGANQPQHF.

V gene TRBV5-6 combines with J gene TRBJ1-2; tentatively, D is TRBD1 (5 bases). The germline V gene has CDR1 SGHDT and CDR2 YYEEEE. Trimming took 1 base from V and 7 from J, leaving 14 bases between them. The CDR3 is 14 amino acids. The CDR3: CASSLMRGLTGYTF. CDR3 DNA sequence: TGTGCCAGCAGCTTGATGCGGGGGTTAACTGGCTACACCTTC.

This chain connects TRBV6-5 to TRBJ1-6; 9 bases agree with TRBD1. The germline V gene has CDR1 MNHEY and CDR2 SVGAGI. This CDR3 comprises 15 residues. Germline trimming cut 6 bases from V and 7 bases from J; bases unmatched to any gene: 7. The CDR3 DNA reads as TGTGCCAGCAGCCCACAGGGGGCGAAGAATTCACCCCTCCACTTT. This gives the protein CASSPQGAKNSPLHF.

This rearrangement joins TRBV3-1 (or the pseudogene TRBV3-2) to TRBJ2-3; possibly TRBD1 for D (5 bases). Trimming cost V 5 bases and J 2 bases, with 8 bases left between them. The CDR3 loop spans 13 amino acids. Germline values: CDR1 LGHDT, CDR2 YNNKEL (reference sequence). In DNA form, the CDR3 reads TGTGCCAGCAGCGACAGACACACAGATACGCAGTATTTT. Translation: CASSDRHTDTQYF.

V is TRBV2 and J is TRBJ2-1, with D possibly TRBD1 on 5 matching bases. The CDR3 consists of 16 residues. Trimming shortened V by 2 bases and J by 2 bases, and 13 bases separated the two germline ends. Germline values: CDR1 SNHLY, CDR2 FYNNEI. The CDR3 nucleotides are TGTGCCAGCAGTGAATACGTGGGGCATACCTACAATGAGCAGTTCTTC. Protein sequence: CASSEYVGHTYNEQFF.

The CDR3 bases are TGTGCCAGCGGCCTAGACTTATACAATGAGCAGTTCTTC. Its translation is CASGLDLYNEQFF. The chain has TRBV7-8 and TRBJ2-1; D not resolved. Germline-derived CDR1 and CDR2 are SGHVS and FQNEAQ. This CDR3 has 13 amino acids. Trimming cost V 8 bases and J 4 bases, with 12 bases left between them.